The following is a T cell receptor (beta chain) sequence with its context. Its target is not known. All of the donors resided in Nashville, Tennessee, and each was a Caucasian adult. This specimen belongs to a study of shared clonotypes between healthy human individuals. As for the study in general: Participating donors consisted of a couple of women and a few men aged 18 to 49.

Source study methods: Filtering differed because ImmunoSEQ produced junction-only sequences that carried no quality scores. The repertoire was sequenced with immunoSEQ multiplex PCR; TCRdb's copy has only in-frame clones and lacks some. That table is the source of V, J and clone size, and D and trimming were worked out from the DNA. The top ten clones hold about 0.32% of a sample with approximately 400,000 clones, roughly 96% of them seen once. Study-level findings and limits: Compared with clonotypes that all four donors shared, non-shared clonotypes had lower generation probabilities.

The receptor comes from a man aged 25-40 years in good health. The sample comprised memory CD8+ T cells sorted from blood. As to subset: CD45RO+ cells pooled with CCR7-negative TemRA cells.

CDR3: CASSERVKGAYNEQFF. In DNA, the CDR3 is TGCGCCAGCAGTGAGCGAGTAAAGGGAGCTTACAATGAGCAGTTCTTC. This sequence joins TRBV10-1 and TRBJ2-1, with D possibly being TRBD2 (5 bases). V was trimmed by 2 bases and J by 4 bases, leaving 15 bases between them. This CDR3 region has 16 residues. The germline CDR1 and CDR2 sequences are WNHNN and SYGVQD (reference sequence).